This T cell receptor (beta chain) was captured by sequencing in a study of blood T cell repertoires in COVID-19. Whole-study context: The United States, Italy and Spain supplied acute and convalescent COVID-19 samples.

Method: immunoSEQ multiplex PCR; TCRdb's copy keeps in-frame clones and lacks some. The sample has roughly 61,000 clones, more than 70% seen once; the top ten hold roughly 5.1%. J lost 1 base, V lost 7 bases, and 3 bases had no gene match. The germline CDR1 and CDR2 sequences are SQVTM and ANQGSEA. CDR3 length: 12 amino acids. V and J are TRBV29-1 and TRBJ1-1; TRBD1 agrees at 7 bases. This clonotype originated in a man aged 40-49 years with active COVID-19. The sample comprised peripheral blood. For the CDR3, the DNA is TGCAGCGGGGGACAGCCGAACACTGAAGCTTTCTTT. Amino acid sequence: CSGGQPNTEAFF.